One sample yielded the 8 T cell receptor beta chains listed below, sequenced in a study of beta chain features in type 1 diabetes. TCRB transcripts that were expressed got sequenced, as all of the isolated RNA had been reverse transcribed. The repertoire was sequenced with immunoSEQ multiplex PCR; TCRdb's copy has only in-frame clones and lacks some. Altogether nearly 250,000 clones are present, roughly 14% being singletons, with the ten largest covering approximately 0.024%. The sequenced material came from naive CD4+ T cells from blood. These receptors originate from a woman between 40 and 55 years old in good health.

V is TRBV15 and J is TRBJ2-3, with 8 bases aligning to TRBD2. The CDR3 spans 15 residues. J gave up 4 bases and V 6 bases, and 9 bases lay outside the gene matches. The V gene's germline CDR1 is LNHNV and CDR2 YYDKDF (reference sequence). DNA of the CDR3: TGTGCCACCAGTAGGGCCGGGGGGGCGGCAGATACGCAGTATTTT. Amino acids: CATSRAGGAADTQYF.

This clone turned up a few times. The CDR3 here is CASSPPGQGSPLHF. As DNA, the CDR3 is TGTGCCAGCAGCCCCCCCGGACAGGGTTCACCCCTCCACTTT. This chain uses TRBV14 with TRBJ1-6; TRBD1 aligns across 8 bases. Germline V gene sequence: CDR1 SGHDN, CDR2 FVKESK. V was clipped by 4 bases and J by 9 bases; unmatched bases: 5. The CDR3 has 14 amino acids.

In its sample, this clone was seen a few times. This rearrangement joins TRBV19 to TRBJ2-6; no definite D call. Per germline, CDR1 LNHDA and CDR2 SQIVND (reference sequence). The V and J ends lost 2 bases and 2 bases respectively, with 7 bases between them. This CDR3 contains 15 residues. CDR3 nucleotides: TGTGCCAGTAGTATAACAGTAACTGGGGCCAACGTCCTGACTTTC. Its translation: CASSITVTGANVLTF.

The CDR3 reads CASSQEWGDQPQHF. The CDR3 nucleotides are TGCGCCAGCAGCCAAGAGTGGGGGGATCAGCCCCAGCATTTT. V is TRBV4-1 and J is TRBJ1-5; the D gene is possibly TRBD1 (5 bases). Per germline, CDR1 MGHRA and CDR2 YSYEKL. V lost 0 bases and J lost 5, with 8 bases in between. The CDR3 loop spans 14 amino acids.

This clone was recorded a few times. The chain has TRBV6-5 and TRBJ1-3; D is possibly TRBD1 (5 bases). The CDR3 runs to 15 residues. V gave up 3 bases and J gave up 0 bases, with 9 bases separating them. CDR1 and CDR2 (germline): MNHEY, SVGAGI. CDR3 coding DNA: TGTGCCAGCAGTTATGGGACTCCCTCTGGAAACACCATATATTTT. Translated: CASSYGTPSGNTIYF.

The gene calls are TRBV19 and TRBJ1-5; unclear D gene. Germline V gene data show CDR1 as LNHDA and CDR2 as SQIVND (reference sequence). The CDR3 covers 13 residues. Between the trimmed V and J ends, which lost 8 bases and 0 bases, there was a span of 8 bases. The CDR3 DNA reads TGTGCCAGTGCCGAGGGTAGCAATCAGCCCCAGCATTTT. Its translation: CASAEGSNQPQHF.

V and J are TRBV6-1 and TRBJ1-2, with 7 bases aligning to TRBD1. CDR3 length equals 14 residues. V shed 4 bases and J 4 bases; nucleotides not matched to a gene: 6. CDR1 is MNHNS and CDR2 is SASEGT in the germline V gene. The CDR3 protein is CASSVSGGAYGYTF. CDR3 DNA sequence: TGTGCCAGCAGTGTATCAGGGGGAGCCTATGGCTACACCTTC.

The V gene is TRBV29-1, the J gene TRBJ1-2; TRBD1 might be the D (5 bases). Trimming took off 7 bases at V and 2 bases at J, with 14 bases between the two ends. CDR1 is SQVTM and CDR2 is ANQGSEA in the germline V gene. The CDR3 sequence is 13 residues long. CDR3: CSAAERGNYGYTF. In DNA, the CDR3 is TGCAGCGCCGCGGAGCGGGGGAACTATGGCTACACCTTC.